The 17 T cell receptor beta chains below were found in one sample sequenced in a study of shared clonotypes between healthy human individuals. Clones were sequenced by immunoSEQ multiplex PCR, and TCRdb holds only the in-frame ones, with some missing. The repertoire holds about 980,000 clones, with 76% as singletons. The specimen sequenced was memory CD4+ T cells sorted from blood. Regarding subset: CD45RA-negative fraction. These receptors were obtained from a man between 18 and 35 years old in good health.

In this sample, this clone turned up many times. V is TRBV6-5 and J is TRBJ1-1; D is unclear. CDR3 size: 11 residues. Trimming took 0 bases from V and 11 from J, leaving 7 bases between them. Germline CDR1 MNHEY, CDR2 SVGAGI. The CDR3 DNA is TGTGCCAGCAGTTACTCCGGCGCCGCTTTCTTT. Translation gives CASSYSGAAFF.

CDR3 in DNA: TGCGCCAGCAGGGGGGGTAGCGGGAGCTACAATGAGCAGTTCTTC. Protein: CASRGGSGSYNEQFF. V is TRBV5-1 and J is TRBJ2-1; 9 bases fit TRBD2. Germline CDR1 is SGHRS and CDR2 is YFSETQ. V dropped 5 bases and J dropped 3; count of bases not matched to a gene: 6. The CDR3 loop spans 15 amino acids.

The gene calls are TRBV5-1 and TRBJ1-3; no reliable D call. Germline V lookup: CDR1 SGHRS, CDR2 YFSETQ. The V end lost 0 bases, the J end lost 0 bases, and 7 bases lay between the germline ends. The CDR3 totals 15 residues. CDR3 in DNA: TGCGCCAGCAGCTTGGCCCTGGACTCTGGAAACACCATATATTTT. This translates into CASSLALDSGNTIYF. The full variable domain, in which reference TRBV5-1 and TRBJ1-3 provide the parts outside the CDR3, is KAGVTQTPRYLIKTRGQQVTLSCSPISGHRSVSWYQQTPGQGLQFLFEYFSETQRNKGNFPGRFSGRQFSNSRSEMNVSTLELGDSALYLCASSLALDSGNTIYFGEGSWLTVV.

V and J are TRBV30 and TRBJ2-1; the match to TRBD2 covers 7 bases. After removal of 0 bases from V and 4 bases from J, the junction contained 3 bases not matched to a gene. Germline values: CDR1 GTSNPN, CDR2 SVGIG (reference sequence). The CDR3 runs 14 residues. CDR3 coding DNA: TGTGCCTGGAGTGTACTTAGCGGGTACAATGAGCAGTTCTTC. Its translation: CAWSVLSGYNEQFF. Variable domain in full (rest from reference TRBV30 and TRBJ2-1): SQTIHQWPATLVQPVGSPLSLECTVEGTSNPNLYWYRQAAGRGLQLLFYSVGIGQISSEVPQNLSASRPQDRQFILSSKKLLLSDSGFYLCAWSVLSGYNEQFFGPGTRLTVL.

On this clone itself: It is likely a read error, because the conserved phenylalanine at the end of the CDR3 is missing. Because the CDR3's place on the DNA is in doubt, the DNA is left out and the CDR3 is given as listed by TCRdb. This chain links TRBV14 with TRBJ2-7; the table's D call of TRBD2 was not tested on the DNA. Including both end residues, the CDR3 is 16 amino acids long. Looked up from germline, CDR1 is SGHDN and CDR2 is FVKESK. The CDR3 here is CASSQETRLAGGLLGL.

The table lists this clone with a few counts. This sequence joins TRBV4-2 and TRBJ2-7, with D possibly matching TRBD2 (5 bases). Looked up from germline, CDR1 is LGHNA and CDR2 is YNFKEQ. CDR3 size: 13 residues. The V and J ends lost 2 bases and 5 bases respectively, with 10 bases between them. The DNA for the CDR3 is TGTGCCAGCAGCCAATCAATGAGGGACGAGCAGTACTTC. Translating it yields CASSQSMRDEQYF.

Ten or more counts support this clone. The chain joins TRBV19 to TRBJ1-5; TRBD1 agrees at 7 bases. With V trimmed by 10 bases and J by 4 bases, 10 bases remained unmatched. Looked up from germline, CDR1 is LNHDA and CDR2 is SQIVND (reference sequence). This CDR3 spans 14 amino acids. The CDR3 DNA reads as TGTGCCACTCATCAGGGGGGGAGTAATCAGCCCCAGCATTTT. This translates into CATHQGGSNQPQHF.

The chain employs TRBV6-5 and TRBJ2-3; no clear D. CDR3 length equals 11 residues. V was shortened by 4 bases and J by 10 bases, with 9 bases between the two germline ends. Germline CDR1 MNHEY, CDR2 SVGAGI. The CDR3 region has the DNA TGTGCCAGCAGTTCCGTCGGTGCGCAGTATTTT. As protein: CASSSVGAQYF.

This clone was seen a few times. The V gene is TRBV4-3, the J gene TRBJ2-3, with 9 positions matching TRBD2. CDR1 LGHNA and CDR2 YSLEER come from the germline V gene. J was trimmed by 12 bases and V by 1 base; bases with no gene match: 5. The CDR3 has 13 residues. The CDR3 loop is CASSQGPSGAQYF. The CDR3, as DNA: TGCGCCAGCAGCCAAGGGCCTAGCGGGGCCCAGTATTTT.

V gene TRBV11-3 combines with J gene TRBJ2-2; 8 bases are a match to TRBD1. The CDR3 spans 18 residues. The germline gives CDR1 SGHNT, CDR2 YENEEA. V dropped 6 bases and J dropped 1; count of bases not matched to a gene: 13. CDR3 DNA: TGTGCCAGCAGTCTTAGCTTATACGGGACAGGGAACACCGGGGAGCTGTTTTTT. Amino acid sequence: CASSLSLYGTGNTGELFF.

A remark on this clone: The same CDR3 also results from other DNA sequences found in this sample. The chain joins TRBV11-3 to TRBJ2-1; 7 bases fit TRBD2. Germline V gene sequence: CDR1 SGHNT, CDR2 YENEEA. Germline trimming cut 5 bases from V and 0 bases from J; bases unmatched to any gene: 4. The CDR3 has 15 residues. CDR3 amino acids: CASSPSGSSYNEQFF. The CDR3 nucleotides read TGTGCCAGCAGCCCTAGCGGAAGCTCCTACAATGAGCAGTTCTTC.

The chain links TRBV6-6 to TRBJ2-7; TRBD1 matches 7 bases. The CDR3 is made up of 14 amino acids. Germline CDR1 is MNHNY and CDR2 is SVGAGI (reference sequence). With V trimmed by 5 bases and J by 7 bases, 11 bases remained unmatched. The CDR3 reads CASSKGQLLLEQYF. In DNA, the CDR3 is TGTGCCAGCAGTAAGGGACAGCTCCTCCTTGAGCAGTACTTC.

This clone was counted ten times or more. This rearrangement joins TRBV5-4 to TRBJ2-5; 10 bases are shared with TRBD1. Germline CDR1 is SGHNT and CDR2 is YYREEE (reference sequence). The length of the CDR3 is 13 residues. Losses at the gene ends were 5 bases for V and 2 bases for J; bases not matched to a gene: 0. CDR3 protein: CASRDRGQETQYF. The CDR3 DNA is TGTGCCAGCAGGGACAGGGGGCAAGAGACCCAGTACTTC.

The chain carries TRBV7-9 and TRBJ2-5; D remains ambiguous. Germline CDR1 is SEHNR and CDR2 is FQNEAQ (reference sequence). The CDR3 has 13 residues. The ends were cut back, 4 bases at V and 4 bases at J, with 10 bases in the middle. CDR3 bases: TGTGCCAGCAGCTCTGCACCGGTAGAGACCCAGTACTTC. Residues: CASSSAPVETQYF.

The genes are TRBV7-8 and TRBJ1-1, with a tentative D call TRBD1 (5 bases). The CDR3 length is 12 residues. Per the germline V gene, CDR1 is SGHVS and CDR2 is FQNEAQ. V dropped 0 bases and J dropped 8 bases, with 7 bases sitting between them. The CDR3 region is CASSLASGEAFF. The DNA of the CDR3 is TGTGCCAGCAGCTTAGCGTCAGGGGAAGCTTTCTTT. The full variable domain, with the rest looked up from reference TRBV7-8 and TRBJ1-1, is GAGVSQSPRYKVAKRGQDVALRCDPISGHVSLFWYQQALGQGPEFLTYFQNEAQLDKSGLPSDRFFAERPEGSVSTLKIQRTQQEDSAVYLCASSLASGEAFFGQGTRLTVV.

CDR3 bases: TGCGCCAGCAGCCGGGACACCGACTACTATGGCTACACCTTC. Amino acid sequence: CASSRDTDYYGYTF. The rearrangement joins TRBV5-1 to TRBJ1-2; a possible D gene is TRBD1 (6 bases). This CDR3 spans 14 amino acids. CDR1 is SGHRS and CDR2 is YFSETQ in the germline V gene. V shed 4 bases and J shed 3 bases, with 13 bases lying between them.

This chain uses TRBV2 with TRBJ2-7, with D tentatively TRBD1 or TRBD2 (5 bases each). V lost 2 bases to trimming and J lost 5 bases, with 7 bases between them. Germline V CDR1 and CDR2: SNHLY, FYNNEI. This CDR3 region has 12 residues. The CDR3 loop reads CASSEWGNEQYF. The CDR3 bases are TGTGCCAGCAGTGAATGGGGGAACGAGCAGTACTTC.